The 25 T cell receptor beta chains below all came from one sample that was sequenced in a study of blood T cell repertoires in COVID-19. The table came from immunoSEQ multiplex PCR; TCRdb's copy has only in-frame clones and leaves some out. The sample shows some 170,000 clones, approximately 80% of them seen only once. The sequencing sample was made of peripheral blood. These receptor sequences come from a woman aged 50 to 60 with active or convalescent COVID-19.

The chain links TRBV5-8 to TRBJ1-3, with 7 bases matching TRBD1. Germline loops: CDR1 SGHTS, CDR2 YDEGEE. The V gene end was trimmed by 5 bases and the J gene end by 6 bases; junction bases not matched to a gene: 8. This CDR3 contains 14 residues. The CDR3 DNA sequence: TGTGCCAGCAGTTTGACAGGGAACGAAAACACCATATATTTT. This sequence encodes CASSLTGNENTIYF.

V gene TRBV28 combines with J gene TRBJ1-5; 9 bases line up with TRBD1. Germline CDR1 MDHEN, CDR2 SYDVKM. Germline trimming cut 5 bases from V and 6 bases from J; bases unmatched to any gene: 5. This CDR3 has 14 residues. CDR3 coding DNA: TGTGCCAGCAGTACAGGGGGCGCGGGTCAGCCCCAGCATTTT. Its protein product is CASSTGGAGQPQHF. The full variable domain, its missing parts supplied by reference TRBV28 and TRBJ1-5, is DVKVTQSSRYLVKRTGEKVFLECVQDMDHENMFWYRQDPGLGLRLIYFSYDVKMKEKGDIPEGYSVSREKKERFSLILESASTNQTSMYLCASSTGGAGQPQHFGDGTRLSIL.

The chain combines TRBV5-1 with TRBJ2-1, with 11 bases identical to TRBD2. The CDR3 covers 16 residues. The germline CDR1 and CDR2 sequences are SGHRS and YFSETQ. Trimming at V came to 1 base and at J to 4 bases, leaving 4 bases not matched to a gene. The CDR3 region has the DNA TGCGCCAGCAGCTTGAATAGCGGGGGGGCGTACAATGAGCAGTTCTTC. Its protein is CASSLNSGGAYNEQFF.

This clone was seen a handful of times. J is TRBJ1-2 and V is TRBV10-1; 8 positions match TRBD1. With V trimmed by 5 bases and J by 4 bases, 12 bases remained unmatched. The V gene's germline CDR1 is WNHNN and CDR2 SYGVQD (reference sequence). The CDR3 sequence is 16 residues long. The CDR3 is CASSPRDDRGGYGYTF. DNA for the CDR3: TGCGCCAGCAGTCCAAGGGACGACAGGGGTGGCTATGGCTACACCTTC.

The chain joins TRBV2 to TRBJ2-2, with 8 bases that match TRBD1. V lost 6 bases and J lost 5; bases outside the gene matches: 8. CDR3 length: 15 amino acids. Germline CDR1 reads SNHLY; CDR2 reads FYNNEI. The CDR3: CASRDRDLNTGELFF. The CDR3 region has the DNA TGTGCCAGCAGGGACAGGGACCTCAATACCGGGGAGCTGTTTTTT.

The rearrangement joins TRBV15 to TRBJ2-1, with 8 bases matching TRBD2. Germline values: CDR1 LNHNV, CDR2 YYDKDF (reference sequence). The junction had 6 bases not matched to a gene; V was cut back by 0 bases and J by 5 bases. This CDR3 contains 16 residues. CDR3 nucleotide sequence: TGTGCCACCAGCAGAGATTTGGGACTAGTCGACAATGAGCAGTTCTTC. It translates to CATSRDLGLVDNEQFF.

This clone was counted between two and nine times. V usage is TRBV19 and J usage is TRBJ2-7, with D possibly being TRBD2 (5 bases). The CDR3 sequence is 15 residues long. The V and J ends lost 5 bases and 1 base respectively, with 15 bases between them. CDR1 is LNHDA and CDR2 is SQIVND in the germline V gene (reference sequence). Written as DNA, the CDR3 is TGTGCCAGTAGTCGTACGGACTTTAATTCCTACGAGCAGTACTTC. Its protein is CASSRTDFNSYEQYF.

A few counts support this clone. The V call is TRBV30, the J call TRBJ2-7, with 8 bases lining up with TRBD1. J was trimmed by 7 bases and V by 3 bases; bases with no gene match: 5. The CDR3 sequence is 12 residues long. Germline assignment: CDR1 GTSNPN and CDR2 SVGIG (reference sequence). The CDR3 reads CAWRQTGGEQYF. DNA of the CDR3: TGTGCCTGGAGACAAACAGGGGGTGAGCAGTACTTC.

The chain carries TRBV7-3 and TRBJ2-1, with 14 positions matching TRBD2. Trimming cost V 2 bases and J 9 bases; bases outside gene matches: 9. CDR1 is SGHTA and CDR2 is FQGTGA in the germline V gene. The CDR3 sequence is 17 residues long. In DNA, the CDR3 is TGTGCCAGCAGCTTAGGTCCGACTAGCGGGAGGGCGAGTGAGCAGTTCTTC. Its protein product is CASSLGPTSGRASEQFF.

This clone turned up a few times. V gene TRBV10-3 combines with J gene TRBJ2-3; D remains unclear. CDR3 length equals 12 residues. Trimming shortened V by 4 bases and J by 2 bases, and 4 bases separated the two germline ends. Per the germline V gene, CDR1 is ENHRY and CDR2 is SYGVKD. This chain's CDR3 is CAISGDTDTQYF. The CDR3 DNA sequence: TGTGCCATCAGTGGCGACACAGATACGCAGTATTTT.

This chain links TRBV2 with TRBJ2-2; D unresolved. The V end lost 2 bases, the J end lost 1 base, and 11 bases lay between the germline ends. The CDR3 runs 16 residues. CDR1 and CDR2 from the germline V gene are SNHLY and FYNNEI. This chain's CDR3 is CASSEYGFLNTGELFF. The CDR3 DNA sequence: TGTGCCAGCAGTGAATACGGTTTTTTGAACACCGGGGAGCTGTTTTTT. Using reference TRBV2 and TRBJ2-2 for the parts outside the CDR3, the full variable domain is EPEVTQTPSHQVTQMGQEVILRCVPISNHLYFYWYRQILGQKVEFLVSFYNNEISEKSEIFDDQFSVERPDGSNFTLKIRSTKLEDSAMYFCASSEYGFLNTGELFFGEGSRLTVL.

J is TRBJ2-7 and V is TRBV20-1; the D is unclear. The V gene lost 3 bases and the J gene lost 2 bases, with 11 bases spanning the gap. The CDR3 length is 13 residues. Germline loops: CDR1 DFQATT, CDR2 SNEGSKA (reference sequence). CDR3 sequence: CSASLERPYEQYF. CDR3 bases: TGCAGTGCTAGTCTGGAGAGGCCCTACGAGCAGTACTTC.

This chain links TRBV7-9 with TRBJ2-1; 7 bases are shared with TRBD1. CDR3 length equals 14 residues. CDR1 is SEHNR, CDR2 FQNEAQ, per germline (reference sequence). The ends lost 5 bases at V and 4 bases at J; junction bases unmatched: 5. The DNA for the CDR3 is TGTGCCAGCAGCCCTCGGACAGGATACAATGAGCAGTTCTTC. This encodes CASSPRTGYNEQFF.

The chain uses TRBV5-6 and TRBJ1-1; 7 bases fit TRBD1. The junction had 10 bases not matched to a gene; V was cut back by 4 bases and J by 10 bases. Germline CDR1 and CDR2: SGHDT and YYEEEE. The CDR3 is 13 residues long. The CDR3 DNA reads TGTGCCAGCAGCGTTGGGACAGCGCCTGGAGCTTTCTTT. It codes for CASSVGTAPGAFF. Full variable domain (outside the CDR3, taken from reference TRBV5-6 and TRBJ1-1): DAGVTQSPTHLIKTRGQQVTLRCSPKSGHDTVSWYQQALGQGPQFIFQYYEEEERQRGNFPDRFSGHQFPNYSSELNVNALLLGDSALYLCASSVGTAPGAFFGQGTRLTVV.

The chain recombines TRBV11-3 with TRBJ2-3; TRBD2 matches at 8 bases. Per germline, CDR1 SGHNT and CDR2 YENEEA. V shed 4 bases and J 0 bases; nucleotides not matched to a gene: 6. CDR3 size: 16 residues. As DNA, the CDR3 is TGTGCCAGCAGCTCGGGGGCGGGAGGTAGCACAGATACGCAGTATTTT. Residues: CASSSGAGGSTDTQYF. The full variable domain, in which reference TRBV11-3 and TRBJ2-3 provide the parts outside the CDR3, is EAGVVQSPRYKIIEKKQPVAFWCNPISGHNTLYWYLQNLGQGPELLIRYENEEAVDDSQLPKDRFSAERLKGVDSTLKIQPAELGDSAVYLCASSSGAGGSTDTQYFGPGTRLTVL.

The DNA for the CDR3 is TGTGCCAGCAGCTTTCGGGGGGCCCCTAATGAAAAACTGTTTTTT. Encoded protein: CASSFRGAPNEKLFF. This rearrangement joins TRBV13 to TRBJ1-4; perhaps TRBD1 as D (6 bases). The germline V and J ends were trimmed by 3 bases and 3 bases, with 11 bases remaining between them. CDR3 length: 15 residues. Per germline, CDR1 PRHDT and CDR2 FYEKMQ (reference sequence).

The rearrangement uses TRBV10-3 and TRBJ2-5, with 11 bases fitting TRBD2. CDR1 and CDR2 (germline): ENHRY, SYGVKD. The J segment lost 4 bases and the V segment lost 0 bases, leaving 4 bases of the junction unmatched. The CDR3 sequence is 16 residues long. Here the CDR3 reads CAISESTSGSSETQYF. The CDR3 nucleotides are TGTGCCATCAGTGAGTCCACTAGCGGGAGTTCAGAGACCCAGTACTTC.

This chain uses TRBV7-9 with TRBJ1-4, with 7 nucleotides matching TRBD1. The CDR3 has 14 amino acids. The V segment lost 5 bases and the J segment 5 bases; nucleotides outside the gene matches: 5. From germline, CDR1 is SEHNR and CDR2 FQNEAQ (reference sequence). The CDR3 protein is CASSTGQQNEKLFF. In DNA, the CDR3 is TGTGCCAGCAGCACGGGACAGCAGAATGAAAAACTGTTTTTT.

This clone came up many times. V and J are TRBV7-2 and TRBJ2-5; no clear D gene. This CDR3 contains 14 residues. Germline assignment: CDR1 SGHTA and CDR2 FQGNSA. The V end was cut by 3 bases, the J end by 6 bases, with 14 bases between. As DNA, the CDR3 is TGTGCCAGCAGCTTTGGCACCCCCCAGAAGACCCAGTACTTC. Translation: CASSFGTPQKTQYF.

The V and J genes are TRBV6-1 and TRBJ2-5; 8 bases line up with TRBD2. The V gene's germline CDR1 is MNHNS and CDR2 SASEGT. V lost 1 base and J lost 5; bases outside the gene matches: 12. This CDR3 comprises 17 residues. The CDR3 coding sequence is TGTGCCAGCAGTGAAGGTCTACTAGCGGAAGGTGGGGAGACCCAGTACTTC. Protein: CASSEGLLAEGGETQYF.

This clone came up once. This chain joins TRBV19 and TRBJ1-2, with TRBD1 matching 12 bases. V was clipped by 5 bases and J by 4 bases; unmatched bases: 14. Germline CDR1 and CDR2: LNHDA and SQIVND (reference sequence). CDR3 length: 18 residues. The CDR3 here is CASSPQGQGAWSSYGYTF. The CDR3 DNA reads TGTGCCAGTAGTCCACAGGGACAGGGGGCTTGGTCTTCCTATGGCTACACCTTC.

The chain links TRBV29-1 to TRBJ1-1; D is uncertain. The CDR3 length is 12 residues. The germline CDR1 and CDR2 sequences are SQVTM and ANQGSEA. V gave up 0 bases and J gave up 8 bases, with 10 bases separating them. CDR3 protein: CSVEEGSQEAFF. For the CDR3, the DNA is TGCAGCGTTGAAGAAGGGAGCCAAGAAGCTTTCTTT.

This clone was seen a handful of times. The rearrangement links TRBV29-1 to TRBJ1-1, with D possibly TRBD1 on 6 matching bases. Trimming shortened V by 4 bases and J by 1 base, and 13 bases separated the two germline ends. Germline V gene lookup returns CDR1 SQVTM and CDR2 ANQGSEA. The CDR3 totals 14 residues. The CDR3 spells CSVGYRERNTEAFF. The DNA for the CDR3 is TGCAGCGTTGGCTACAGGGAGAGGAACACTGAAGCTTTCTTT. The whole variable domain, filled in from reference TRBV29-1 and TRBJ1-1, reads SAVISQKPSRDICQRGTSLTIQCQVDSQVTMMFWYRQQPGQSLTLIATANQGSEATYESGFVIDKFPISRPNLTFSTLTVSNMSPEDSSIYLCSVGYRERNTEAFFGQGTRLTVV.

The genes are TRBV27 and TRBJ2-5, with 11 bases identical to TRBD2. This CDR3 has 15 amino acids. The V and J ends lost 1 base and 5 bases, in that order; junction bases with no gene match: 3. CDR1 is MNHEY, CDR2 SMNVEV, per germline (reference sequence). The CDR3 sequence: CASSLLAGGPETQYF. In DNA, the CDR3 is TGTGCCAGCAGTTTATTAGCGGGAGGGCCGGAGACCCAGTACTTC.

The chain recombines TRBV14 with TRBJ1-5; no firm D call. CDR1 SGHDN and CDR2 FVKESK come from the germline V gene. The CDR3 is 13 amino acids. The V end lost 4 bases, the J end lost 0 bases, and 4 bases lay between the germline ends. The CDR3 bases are TGTGCCAGCAGCCGAGGTAGCAATCAGCCCCAGCATTTT. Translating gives CASSRGSNQPQHF.